One sample yielded the 27 T cell receptor beta chains listed below, sequenced in a study of T-cell reconstitution after alpha-beta-depleted transplantation in children. The TCRbeta library was prepared with unique molecular identifiers. TCRdb passed the PCR reads through MiXCR, listing each CDR3 protein once. The repertoire holds approximately 400,000 distinct CDR3 sequences, with around 15% as singletons. The material was PBMCs, mostly from graft donor cells, obtained 360 days after TCRalphabeta/CD19-depleted stem cell transplant. All receptors derive from a boy under two years old who had a stem cell transplant for Wiskott-Aldrich syndrome, so the T cells may come from the graft donor.

In this sample, this clonotype turned up a few times. This sequence joins TRBV2 and TRBJ1-1; D remains ambiguous. CDR1 SNHLY and CDR2 FYNNEI come from the germline V gene. The germline V and J ends were trimmed by 6 bases and 7 bases, with 12 bases remaining between them. The CDR3 has 12 residues. The CDR3 region is CASRWTVREAFF. The CDR3 DNA reads TGTGCCAGCAGATGGACTGTTCGTGAAGCTTTCTTT. Full variable domain (missing parts from reference TRBV2 and TRBJ1-1): EPEVTQTPSHQVTQMGQEVILRCVPISNHLYFYWYRQILGQKVEFLVSFYNNEISEKSEIFDDQFSVERPDGSNFTLKIRSTKLEDSAMYFCASRWTVREAFFGQGTRLTVV.

The V call is TRBV15, the J call TRBJ2-1; D could derive from TRBD1 or TRBD2 (5 bases each). CDR3 length equals 14 residues. CDR1 and CDR2 (germline): LNHNV, YYDKDF (reference sequence). Trimming shortened V by 9 bases and J by 1 base, and 13 bases separated the two germline ends. The CDR3 bases are TGTGCCACAAAGGACAAGCGGTCCTACAATGAGCAGTTCTTC. Protein product: CATKDKRSYNEQFF.

V and J are TRBV20-1 and TRBJ2-2, with 9 bases aligning to TRBD2. Trimming cost V 2 bases and J 3 bases; bases outside gene matches: 7. Looked up from germline, CDR1 is DFQATT and CDR2 is SNEGSKA (reference sequence). CDR3 length: 16 amino acids. The CDR3 reads CSARISGLAYTGELFF. The CDR3 DNA follows: TGCAGTGCTAGAATCTCGGGACTAGCTTACACCGGGGAGCTGTTTTTT.

This clonotype turned up a few times. The V gene is TRBV5-1, the J gene TRBJ2-7; 10 bases map to TRBD1. Trimming cost V 0 bases and J 4 bases; bases outside gene matches: 4. CDR1 is SGHRS, CDR2 YFSETQ, per germline. This CDR3 comprises 15 residues. CDR3 residues: CASSLGQGAYYEQYF. CDR3 DNA: TGCGCCAGCAGCTTGGGACAGGGGGCCTATTACGAGCAGTACTTC. Complete variable domain (other parts from reference TRBV5-1 and TRBJ2-7): KAGVTQTPRYLIKTRGQQVTLSCSPISGHRSVSWYQQTPGQGLQFLFEYFSETQRNKGNFPGRFSGRQFSNSRSEMNVSTLELGDSALYLCASSLGQGAYYEQYFGPGTRLTVT.

The CDR3 DNA reads TGTGCCAGCAGAACTAGCGGGGATGATACCGGGGAGCTGTTTTTT. Translated: CASRTSGDDTGELFF. The chain has TRBV21-1 and TRBJ2-2; TRBD2, the D gene given by the table, was not confirmed from the DNA. TRBV21-1 is flagged as a pseudogene. CDR3 length: 15 residues.

CDR3 in amino acids: CASSDLRDNNEQFF. CDR3 coding DNA: TGTGCCAGCAGTGACCTGAGGGATAACAATGAGCAGTTCTTC. The chain joins TRBV6-1 to TRBJ2-1; D may be TRBD2 (5 bases). The CDR3 is 14 amino acids. Germline assignment: CDR1 MNHNS and CDR2 SASEGT. V dropped 3 bases and J dropped 5 bases, with 11 bases sitting between them.

This clonotype was seen many times. The chain carries TRBV5-1 and TRBJ2-2, with 7 bases aligning to TRBD1. Germline CDR1 is SGHRS and CDR2 is YFSETQ. The ends lost 4 bases at V and 1 base at J; junction bases unmatched: 4. The CDR3 consists of 15 residues. The CDR3, as DNA: TGCGCCAGCAGCCGAAGGACAGGGAACACCGGGGAGCTGTTTTTT. Its translation is CASSRRTGNTGELFF.

This clonotype was observed a handful of times. The rearrangement uses TRBV20-1 and TRBJ2-7, with 14 nucleotides matching TRBD2. There are 15 residues in the CDR3. The junction had 10 bases not matched to a gene; V was cut back by 4 bases and J by 8 bases. From germline, CDR1 is DFQATT and CDR2 SNEGSKA (reference sequence). CDR3 nucleotides: TGCAGTGCTAATAGGGGACTAGCGGGAGCCGCGAAGCAGTACTTC. Its protein product is CSANRGLAGAAKQYF.

This chain connects TRBV19 to TRBJ1-2, with D perhaps matching TRBD1 (6 bases). Germline V lookup: CDR1 LNHDA, CDR2 SQIVND (reference sequence). Trimming took off 8 bases at V and 3 bases at J, with 13 bases between the two ends. The CDR3 has 13 amino acids. CDR3 sequence (DNA): TGTGCCAGTCGCGCAACAGGGTACTATGGCTACACCTTC. Translation: CASRATGYYGYTF.

This clonotype was seen a few times. The J gene is TRBJ1-1, the V gene TRBV12-3 or TRBV12-4; D might be TRBD1 (5 bases). This CDR3 comprises 13 residues. Trimming left V 2 bases short and J 5 bases short, with 9 bases between. CDR3 loop: CASSLKGRTEAFF. In DNA form, the CDR3 reads TGTGCCAGCAGTTTAAAGGGGCGGACTGAAGCTTTCTTT.

Ten or more counts support this clonotype. The chain is built from TRBV24-1 and TRBJ2-3; a possible D gene is TRBD1 (6 bases). Germline lookup yields CDR1 KGHDR and CDR2 SFDVKD. The V end lost 4 bases, the J end lost 2 bases, and 12 bases lay between the germline ends. CDR3 size: 15 residues. In nucleotides, the CDR3 is TGTGCCACCAGTGAACCCGGGACAAACACAGATACGCAGTATTTT. This sequence encodes CATSEPGTNTDTQYF.

This clonotype has more than one count but fewer than ten. This chain links TRBV10-3 with TRBJ2-5, with 9 bases fitting TRBD2. With 5 bases clipped from V and 2 bases from J, the junction kept 15 bases outside the gene matches. The CDR3 is 18 amino acids. CDR1 is ENHRY, CDR2 SYGVKD, per germline. The CDR3 nucleotides are TGTGCCATCAGTAAATTCCAGGGACTAGCAGGGATTCAAGAGACCCAGTACTTC. It codes for CAISKFQGLAGIQETQYF.

This chain joins TRBV12-3 or TRBV12-4 and TRBJ2-1; the match to TRBD1 covers 7 bases. CDR3 length: 17 amino acids. V dropped 1 base and J dropped 5; count of bases not matched to a gene: 11. The CDR3 coding sequence is TGTGCCAGCAGTTTAGAGGTCAGGGGGACACATAACAATGAGCAGTTCTTC. Protein: CASSLEVRGTHNNEQFF.

The rearrangement links TRBV29-1 to TRBJ1-4; the match to TRBD1 covers 9 bases. The CDR3 has 12 residues. Trimming cost V 7 bases and J 8 bases; bases outside gene matches: 5. Germline V gene data show CDR1 as SQVTM and CDR2 as ANQGSEA. DNA for the CDR3: TGCAGCGGGGGACAGGGTAGGGAAAAACTGTTTTTT. Translated: CSGGQGREKLFF.

The sample holds a few counts of this clonotype. The gene calls are TRBV29-1 and TRBJ2-5, with D uncertain. Trimming cost V 7 bases and J 4 bases, with 22 bases left between them. This CDR3 has 15 residues. Germline lookup yields CDR1 SQVTM and CDR2 ANQGSEA. This CDR3 reads CSAPGRVLYGETQYF. The CDR3 DNA sequence: TGCAGCGCCCCAGGCCGGGTTTTATACGGAGAGACCCAGTACTTC.

The V and J genes are TRBV2 and TRBJ2-1; D may match TRBD1 or TRBD2 (6 bases each). There are 15 residues in the CDR3. The V and J ends lost 4 bases and 7 bases respectively, with 17 bases between them. Germline values: CDR1 SNHLY, CDR2 FYNNEI. The CDR3 protein is CASSVRGALGNEQFF. Written as DNA, the CDR3 is TGTGCCAGCAGTGTTAGGGGGGCGTTAGGGAATGAGCAGTTCTTC.

This clonotype was counted a few times. The chain employs TRBV20-1 and TRBJ2-3; D is ambiguous. The CDR3 consists of 14 residues. CDR1 DFQATT and CDR2 SNEGSKA come from the germline V gene (reference sequence). V was pared by 0 bases and J by 1 base, with 8 bases between. The CDR3 spells CSARESLGTDTQYF. The CDR3 DNA follows: TGCAGTGCTAGAGAAAGCCTGGGCACAGATACGCAGTATTTT.

This clonotype has just one count. The chain joins TRBV29-1 to TRBJ2-1, with D possibly called TRBD1 or TRBD2 (5 bases each). The length of the CDR3 is 12 residues. V was pared by 4 bases and J by 11 bases, with 15 bases between. CDR1 is SQVTM, CDR2 ANQGSEA, per germline. CDR3 in amino acids: CSVGPGTTQQFF. The CDR3 nucleotides read TGCAGCGTTGGACCGGGGACGACCCAGCAGTTCTTC.

This clonotype was observed at least ten times. The chain is built from TRBV6-5 and TRBJ1-6, with 8 bases identical to TRBD1. This CDR3 has 15 residues. V shed 2 bases and J 8 bases; nucleotides not matched to a gene: 5. The germline CDR1 and CDR2 sequences are MNHEY and SVGAGI. CDR3 in DNA: TGTGCCAGCAGTTACCGGACAGGGAGAGATTCACCCCTCCACTTT. Amino acids: CASSYRTGRDSPLHF.

This chain joins TRBV19 and TRBJ2-1; the match to TRBD1 covers 7 bases. CDR1 is LNHDA, CDR2 SQIVND, per germline (reference sequence). J lost 0 bases, V lost 6 bases, and 8 bases had no gene match. The CDR3 covers 16 residues. Written as DNA, the CDR3 is TGTGCCAGTAGACTAAGGGGGCCAGCCTCCTACAATGAGCAGTTCTTC. Residues: CASRLRGPASYNEQFF.

This clonotype was seen a few times. V is TRBV24-1 and J is TRBJ2-1; D possibly corresponds to TRBD1 (5 bases). CDR1 KGHDR and CDR2 SFDVKD come from the germline V gene. CDR3 length: 14 amino acids. Trimming took off 1 base at V and 3 bases at J, with 6 bases between the two ends. CDR3 region: CATSDLTGYNEQFF. For the CDR3, the DNA is TGTGCCACCAGTGATTTAACAGGCTACAATGAGCAGTTCTTC.

The chain combines TRBV7-2 with TRBJ2-5, with a tentative D call TRBD2 (5 bases). The CDR3 spans 11 residues. V shed 6 bases and J shed 10 bases, with 12 bases lying between them. Germline-derived CDR1 and CDR2 are SGHTA and FQGNSA. CDR3 DNA sequence: TGTGCCAGCAGAGCTCTAGGGAGCCAGTACTTC. Translating it yields CASRALGSQYF.

Turning to this clonotype: One end of the junction varies from germline; a read error may be responsible. CDR3 in DNA: TGTGCCAGCAGCGGACAGACAGGCCTCCTCTTGTTC. This sequence encodes CASSGQTGLLLF. The chain is built from TRBV3-1 and TRBJ2-7, with D possibly matching TRBD1 (6 bases). Germline CDR1 LGHDT, CDR2 YNNKEL (reference sequence). The CDR3 sequence is 12 residues long.

This rearrangement joins TRBV4-2 to TRBJ2-3; 10 positions match TRBD2. With V trimmed by 4 bases and J by 4 bases, 14 bases remained unmatched. This CDR3 is 18 amino acids long. Germline V gene sequence: CDR1 LGHNA, CDR2 YNFKEQ. The CDR3 region is CASSRSFPAGGPPDTQYF. CDR3 bases: TGTGCCAGCAGCCGGTCCTTTCCAGCGGGGGGGCCCCCAGATACGCAGTATTTT.

The gene calls are TRBV20-1 and TRBJ2-7; a possible D gene is TRBD2 (5 bases). V was trimmed by 1 base and J by 5 bases, leaving 15 bases between them. Germline V gene sequence: CDR1 DFQATT, CDR2 SNEGSKA (reference sequence). This CDR3 has 14 amino acids. CDR3 bases: TGCAGTGCTAGAGGTTACGGGGAAGGAAACGAGCAGTACTTC. The encoded protein is CSARGYGEGNEQYF.

This clonotype has a count of ten or more. The rearrangement uses TRBV5-1 and TRBJ2-7; tentatively, D is TRBD1 or TRBD2 (5 bases each). Trimming took 4 bases from V and 2 from J, leaving 13 bases between them. The CDR3 covers 14 residues. Germline CDR1 SGHRS, CDR2 YFSETQ. The CDR3 DNA is TGCGCCAGCAGCCCGGGACCGAAAGCCTACGAGCAGTACTTC. It yields the protein CASSPGPKAYEQYF.

The rearrangement links TRBV5-1 to TRBJ2-5, with a possible D match to TRBD2 (6 bases). CDR3 length: 13 amino acids. Germline CDR1 is SGHRS and CDR2 is YFSETQ. Trimming stripped 9 bases from V and 1 base from J, with 13 bases between. In DNA form, the CDR3 reads TGCGCCACCACGGACTACCTCCAAGAGACCCAGTACTTC. Protein sequence: CATTDYLQETQYF.